The 27 T cell receptor beta chains listed next were all sequenced from one sample in a study of CD8 T cells in Susac syndrome. Random-hexamer reverse transcription was applied to about 0.45 to 1 ug RNA. TCRdb reprocessed the immunoSEQ multiplex PCR reads via MiXCR and lists one record per CDR3 protein. In the table there are some 400,000 distinct CDR3 sequences, more than 80% of which are singletons. The sample consisted of CD8+ T cells from PBMCs. These receptors came from a human donor with multiple sclerosis.

The rearrangement joins TRBV15 to TRBJ2-7; 9 nucleotides match TRBD1. The germline V gene has CDR1 LNHNV and CDR2 YYDKDF (reference sequence). With 1 base clipped from V and 3 bases from J, the junction kept 4 bases outside the gene matches. The CDR3 is 15 amino acids. The CDR3 DNA follows: TGTGCCACCAGCAGAGTTAGGGGACAGGGCTACGAGCAGTACTTC. Translating it yields CATSRVRGQGYEQYF.

V and J are TRBV4-1 and TRBJ2-1; 10 nucleotides align to TRBD2. V shed 3 bases, J shed 3 bases, and the junction held 2 bases outside the gene matches. Germline V CDR1 and CDR2: MGHRA, YSYEKL. The CDR3 extends over 15 amino acids. The CDR3 nucleotides read TGCGCCAGCAGCCATACTAGCGGGGTCTACAATGAGCAGTTCTTC. It yields the protein CASSHTSGVYNEQFF.

The chain couples TRBV10-3 to TRBJ1-5, with D possibly matching TRBD1 (5 bases). The CDR3 totals 14 residues. V gave up 5 bases and J gave up 1 base, with 9 bases separating them. The germline V gene encodes CDR1 ENHRY and CDR2 SYGVKD. DNA for the CDR3: TGTGCCATCAGTCAGGGTTCGAGCAATCAGCCCCAGCATTTT. This codes for CAISQGSSNQPQHF.

The J gene is TRBJ2-2, the V gene TRBV6-6; perhaps TRBD2 as D (5 bases). This CDR3 comprises 15 residues. Per germline, CDR1 MNHNY and CDR2 SVGAGI (reference sequence). Trimming pared 6 bases from V and 4 bases from J, leaving 15 bases between. In DNA, the CDR3 is TGTGCCAGCAGGCCCGGGAATTCGGGCACCGGGGAGCTGTTTTTT. This codes for CASRPGNSGTGELFF.

The chain recombines TRBV7-2 with TRBJ1-3, with a tentative D call TRBD1 (6 bases). V was clipped by 5 bases and J by 0 bases, with 8 bases between them. CDR1 and CDR2 (germline): SGHTA, FQGNSA. CDR3 length: 14 residues. DNA of the CDR3: TGTGCCAGCAGCCAACAGGGCTCTGGAAACACCATATATTTT. Its protein product is CASSQQGSGNTIYF.

The table lists this clonotype with a count of one. The chain links TRBV14 to TRBJ2-3; D is unresolved. In germline, CDR1 is SGHDN, CDR2 FVKESK. The CDR3 is 15 amino acids. V was cut by 4 bases and J by 3 bases, with 14 bases left in between. The CDR3 sequence is CASSRQSGGTDTQYF. The CDR3 DNA is TGTGCCAGCAGCCGCCAGAGTGGTGGGACAGATACGCAGTATTTT.

This sequence joins TRBV4-1 and TRBJ2-1; no clear D gene. The CDR3 is 17 amino acids. V gave up 4 bases and J gave up 5 bases, with 21 bases separating them. Germline CDR1 and CDR2: MGHRA and YSYEKL. The CDR3 reads CASSPTYRMDLDNEQFF. The CDR3, as DNA: TGCGCCAGCAGCCCCACATATAGGATGGACCTCGACAATGAGCAGTTCTTC.

The genes are TRBV12-5 and TRBJ2-1; possibly TRBD2 for D (5 bases). Germline loops: CDR1 LGHNT, CDR2 FRNRAP. The V end was cut by 3 bases, the J end by 6 bases, with 21 bases between. The CDR3 spans 17 residues. The CDR3 is CASGFVGFEDSSNEQFF. The CDR3 DNA is TGTGCTAGTGGTTTTGTAGGATTTGAGGACTCAAGCAATGAGCAGTTCTTC.

This rearrangement joins TRBV28 to TRBJ1-6; TRBD1 matches at 7 bases. CDR1 is MDHEN and CDR2 is SYDVKM in the germline V gene. V lost 5 bases and J lost 7; bases outside the gene matches: 5. The CDR3 covers 14 residues. CDR3 loop: CASSPTGDNSPLHF. The CDR3 DNA sequence: TGTGCCAGCAGTCCAACAGGGGACAATTCACCCCTCCACTTT.

This clonotype was recorded once. The CDR3 here is CASSSKRRGRGETQYF. The CDR3 bases are TGTGCCAGCAGCTCAAAGCGTCGGGGGAGGGGGGAGACCCAGTACTTC. The rearrangement links TRBV11-3 to TRBJ2-5, with a possible D match to TRBD2 (7 bases). Germline CDR1 reads SGHNT; CDR2 reads YENEEA. This CDR3 region has 16 residues. V lost 4 bases, J lost 5 bases, and 20 bases lay in between. Variable domain in full (rest from reference TRBV11-3 and TRBJ2-5): EAGVVQSPRYKIIEKKQPVAFWCNPISGHNTLYWYLQNLGQGPELLIRYENEEAVDDSQLPKDRFSAERLKGVDSTLKIQPAELGDSAVYLCASSSKRRGRGETQYFGPGTRLLVL.

The chain is built from TRBV6-6 and TRBJ1-4, with D possibly matching TRBD1 (6 bases). CDR3 size: 14 residues. V was shortened by 7 bases and J by 4 bases, with 13 bases between the two germline ends. From germline, CDR1 is MNHNY and CDR2 SVGAGI (reference sequence). The CDR3 loop reads CASTEGQYNEKLFF. The CDR3 nucleotides are TGTGCCAGCACAGAAGGACAGTATAATGAAAAACTGTTTTTT.

The CDR3 loop is CASYGQGDTEAFF. CDR3 in DNA: TGCGCCAGCTACGGACAGGGCGACACTGAAGCTTTCTTT. The rearrangement links TRBV5-1 to TRBJ1-1, with 8 positions matching TRBD1. Germline loops: CDR1 SGHRS, CDR2 YFSETQ. There are 13 residues in the CDR3. V dropped 7 bases and J dropped 3; count of bases not matched to a gene: 5. The whole variable domain, filled in from reference TRBV5-1 and TRBJ1-1, reads KAGVTQTPRYLIKTRGQQVTLSCSPISGHRSVSWYQQTPGQGLQFLFEYFSETQRNKGNFPGRFSGRQFSNSRSEMNVSTLELGDSALYLCASYGQGDTEAFFGQGTRLTVV.

The chain carries TRBV20-1 and TRBJ1-1, with D possibly matching TRBD1 (6 bases). The CDR3 has 14 residues. Deletions cut 0 bases from V and 1 base from J, with 9 bases between. The germline V gene encodes CDR1 DFQATT and CDR2 SNEGSKA (reference sequence). For the CDR3, the DNA is TGCAGTGCTAGAGATCAGGGGCCGAACACTGAAGCTTTCTTT. This gives the protein CSARDQGPNTEAFF.

V and J are TRBV5-5 and TRBJ1-5; no firm D call. The CDR3 is 16 amino acids. V lost 4 bases and J 1 base, leaving 15 bases between the germline ends. CDR1 and CDR2 (germline): SGHKS, YYEKEE (reference sequence). For the CDR3, the DNA is TGTGCCAGCAGCCCCGAGGGAACCATAAGCAATCAGCCCCAGCATTTT. Translating it yields CASSPEGTISNQPQHF.

This sequence joins TRBV10-3 and TRBJ1-1; D is undetermined. CDR3 size: 15 residues. Trimming left V 3 bases short and J 5 bases short, with 16 bases between. Germline assignment: CDR1 ENHRY and CDR2 SYGVKD. CDR3 loop: CAISEDGELRTEAFF. The CDR3 DNA reads as TGTGCCATCAGTGAAGATGGGGAGCTTAGGACTGAAGCTTTCTTT.

The chain is built from TRBV20-1 and TRBJ2-3; D is ambiguous. The V gene's germline CDR1 is DFQATT and CDR2 SNEGSKA (reference sequence). The CDR3 has 14 residues. Deletions cut 1 base from V and 2 bases from J, with 10 bases between. The CDR3 protein is CSARVTWDTDTQYF. Written as DNA, the CDR3 is TGCAGTGCTAGAGTGACCTGGGACACAGATACGCAGTATTTT.

The chain links TRBV27 to TRBJ1-1; D possibly corresponds to TRBD1 (5 bases). This CDR3 region has 15 residues. V was cut by 5 bases and J by 11 bases, with 24 bases left in between. Germline V gene lookup returns CDR1 MNHEY and CDR2 SMNVEV (reference sequence). The CDR3 bases are TGTGCCAGCAGTAACATCGGGTCGGGTGGGACTCTTGCTTTCTTT. This translates into CASSNIGSGGTLAFF.

This clonotype was detected only a few times. V is TRBV6-1 and J is TRBJ1-5; a possible D gene is TRBD1 (5 bases). CDR1 MNHNS and CDR2 SASEGT come from the germline V gene. The CDR3 has 14 residues. V dropped 2 bases and J dropped 4 bases, with 9 bases sitting between them. CDR3 region: CASSEWEGNQPQHF. CDR3 nucleotide sequence: TGTGCCAGCAGTGAATGGGAGGGGAATCAGCCCCAGCATTTT.

The J gene is TRBJ2-7, the V gene TRBV5-1, with D possibly being TRBD2 (7 bases). This CDR3 contains 14 residues. Trimming pared 9 bases from V and 2 bases from J, leaving 18 bases between. Germline-derived CDR1 and CDR2 are SGHRS and YFSETQ. The CDR3 region is CATPEGGAAYEQYF. The CDR3 region has the DNA TGCGCCACCCCAGAAGGGGGGGCCGCCTACGAGCAGTACTTC.

The chain joins TRBV28 to TRBJ2-1; a possible D gene is TRBD2 (5 bases). From germline, CDR1 is MDHEN and CDR2 SYDVKM. This CDR3 is built from 12 residues. CDR3 sequence reads: CASADSYNEQFF. The CDR3 DNA is TGTGCTTCAGCGGACTCCTACAATGAGCAGTTCTTC.

This clonotype is a singleton in its sample. This chain connects TRBV14 to TRBJ2-5; no definite D call. The CDR3 sequence is 12 residues long. V shed 0 bases and J shed 12 bases, with 11 bases lying between them. Germline CDR1 reads SGHDN; CDR2 reads FVKESK. The CDR3 here is CASSQDLGGEYF. The CDR3 nucleotides are TGTGCCAGCAGCCAAGATTTGGGCGGCGAGTACTTC.

The chain recombines TRBV7-9 with TRBJ2-3; 8 positions agree with TRBD1. J lost 6 bases, V lost 7 bases, and 9 bases had no gene match. The germline CDR1 and CDR2 sequences are SEHNR and FQNEAQ (reference sequence). The length of the CDR3 is 14 residues. CDR3 sequence (DNA): TGTGCCAGCACCTGGGACAGGCGTTTCGATACGCAGTATTTT. This encodes CASTWDRRFDTQYF.

The genes are TRBV5-1 and TRBJ1-1; D gene unclear. V lost 8 bases and J 1 base, leaving 18 bases between the germline ends. This CDR3 has 15 residues. Germline values: CDR1 SGHRS, CDR2 YFSETQ. In nucleotides, the CDR3 is TGCGCCAGTACCCCTCACGGGAGCCCGAACACTGAAGCTTTCTTT. This sequence encodes CASTPHGSPNTEAFF.

V gene TRBV4-1 combines with J gene TRBJ2-1, with 16 bases that match TRBD2. Losses at the gene ends were 0 bases for V and 4 bases for J; bases not matched to a gene: 9. Germline-derived CDR1 and CDR2 are MGHRA and YSYEKL. This CDR3 has 20 amino acids. The CDR3 region is CASSQDPGTSGGAAYNEQFF. The CDR3 DNA follows: TGCGCCAGCAGCCAAGACCCCGGGACTAGCGGGGGGGCCGCATACAATGAGCAGTTCTTC.

The chain recombines TRBV2 with TRBJ2-7; 8 bases match TRBD2. The CDR3 is made up of 13 amino acids. The V and J ends lost 9 bases and 0 bases, in that order; junction bases with no gene match: 4. Looked up from germline, CDR1 is SNHLY and CDR2 is FYNNEI. CDR3 coding DNA: TGTGCCAGAGGACTAGCCGGCTCCTACGAGCAGTACTTC. It encodes CARGLAGSYEQYF.

The chain is built from TRBV15 and TRBJ1-1, with 9 bases matching TRBD1. The V segment lost 5 bases and the J segment 7 bases; nucleotides outside the gene matches: 8. The CDR3 has 14 amino acids. Per germline, CDR1 LNHNV and CDR2 YYDKDF (reference sequence). CDR3 sequence (DNA): TGTGCCACCAGCTCGGACAGGGGACACAATGAAGCTTTCTTT. Residues: CATSSDRGHNEAFF.

This clonotype was seen only a few times. The rearrangement joins TRBV7-9 to TRBJ1-4; 9 nucleotides agree with TRBD1. The CDR3 is 15 residues long. The ends lost 0 bases at V and 5 bases at J; junction bases unmatched: 1. From germline, CDR1 is SEHNR and CDR2 FQNEAQ (reference sequence). DNA of the CDR3: TGTGCCAGCAGCTTAGCTGGACAGGGGAATGAAAAACTGTTTTTT. This sequence encodes CASSLAGQGNEKLFF.